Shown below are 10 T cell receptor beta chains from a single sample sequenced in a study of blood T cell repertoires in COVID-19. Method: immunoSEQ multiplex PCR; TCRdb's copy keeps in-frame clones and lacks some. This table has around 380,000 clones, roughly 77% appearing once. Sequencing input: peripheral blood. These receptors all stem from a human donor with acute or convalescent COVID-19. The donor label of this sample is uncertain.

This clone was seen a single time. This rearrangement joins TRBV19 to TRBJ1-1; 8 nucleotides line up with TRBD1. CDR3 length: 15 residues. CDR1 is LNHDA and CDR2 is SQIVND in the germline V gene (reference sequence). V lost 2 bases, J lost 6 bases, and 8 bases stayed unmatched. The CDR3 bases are TGTGCCAGTAGTATAAACAGGGGGGGTCGGGCTGAAGCTTTCTTT. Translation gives CASSINRGGRAEAFF. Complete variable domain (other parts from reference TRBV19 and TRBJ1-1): DGGITQSPKYLFRKEGQNVTLSCEQNLNHDAMYWYRQDPGQGLRLIYYSQIVNDFQKGDIAEGYSVSREKKESFPLTVTSAQKNPTAFYLCASSINRGGRAEAFFGQGTRLTVV.

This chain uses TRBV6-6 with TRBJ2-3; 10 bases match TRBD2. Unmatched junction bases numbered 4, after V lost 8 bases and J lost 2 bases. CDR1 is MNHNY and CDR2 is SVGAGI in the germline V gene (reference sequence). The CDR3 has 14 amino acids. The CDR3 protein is CASRTSGVTDTQYF. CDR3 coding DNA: TGTGCCAGCCGTACTAGCGGGGTCACAGATACGCAGTATTTT.

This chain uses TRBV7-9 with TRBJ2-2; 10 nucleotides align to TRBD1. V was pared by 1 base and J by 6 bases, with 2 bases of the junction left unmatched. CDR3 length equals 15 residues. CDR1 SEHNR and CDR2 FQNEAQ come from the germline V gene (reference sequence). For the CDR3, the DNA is TGTGCCAGCAGCTTAGGACAGGGGGCAGCCGGGGAGCTGTTTTTT. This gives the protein CASSLGQGAAGELFF.

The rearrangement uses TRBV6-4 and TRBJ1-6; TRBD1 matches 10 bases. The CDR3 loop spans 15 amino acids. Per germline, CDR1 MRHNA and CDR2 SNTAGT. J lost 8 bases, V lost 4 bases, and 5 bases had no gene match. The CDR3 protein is CASSVTGTGDSPLHF. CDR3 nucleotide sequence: TGTGCCAGCAGTGTGACCGGGACAGGGGATTCACCCCTCCACTTT.

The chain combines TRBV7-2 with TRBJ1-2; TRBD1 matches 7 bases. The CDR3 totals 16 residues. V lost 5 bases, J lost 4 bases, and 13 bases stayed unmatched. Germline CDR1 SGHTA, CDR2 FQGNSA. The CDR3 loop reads CASSAFSASGGYGYTF. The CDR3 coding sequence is TGTGCCAGCAGCGCCTTTAGTGCCTCAGGGGGCTATGGCTACACCTTC.

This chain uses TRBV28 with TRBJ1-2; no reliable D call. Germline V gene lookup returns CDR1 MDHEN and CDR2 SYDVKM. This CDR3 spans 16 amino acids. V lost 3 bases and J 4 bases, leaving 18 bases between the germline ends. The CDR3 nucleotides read TGTGCCAGCAGTTTTCGTATATCAGGCCAGCTCTATGGCTACACCTTC. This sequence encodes CASSFRISGQLYGYTF.

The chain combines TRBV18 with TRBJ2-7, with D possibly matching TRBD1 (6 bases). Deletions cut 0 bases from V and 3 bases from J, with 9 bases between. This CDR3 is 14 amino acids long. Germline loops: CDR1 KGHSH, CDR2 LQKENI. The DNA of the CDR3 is TGTGCCAGCTCACCACCATGGGACAACTACGAGCAGTACTTC. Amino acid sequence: CASSPPWDNYEQYF.

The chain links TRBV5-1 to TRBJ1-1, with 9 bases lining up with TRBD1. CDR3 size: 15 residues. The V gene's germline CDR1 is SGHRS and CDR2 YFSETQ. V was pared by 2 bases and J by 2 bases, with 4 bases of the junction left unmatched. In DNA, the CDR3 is TGCGCCAGCAGCTTACTTACAGGGGGCAACACTGAAGCTTTCTTT. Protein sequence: CASSLLTGGNTEAFF.

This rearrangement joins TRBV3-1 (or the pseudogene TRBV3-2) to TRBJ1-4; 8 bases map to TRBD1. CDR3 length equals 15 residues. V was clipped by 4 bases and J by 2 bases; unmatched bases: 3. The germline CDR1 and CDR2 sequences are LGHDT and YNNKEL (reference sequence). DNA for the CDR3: TGTGCCAGCAGCCTAACAGGGGGGACTAATGAAAAACTGTTTTTT. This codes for CASSLTGGTNEKLFF.

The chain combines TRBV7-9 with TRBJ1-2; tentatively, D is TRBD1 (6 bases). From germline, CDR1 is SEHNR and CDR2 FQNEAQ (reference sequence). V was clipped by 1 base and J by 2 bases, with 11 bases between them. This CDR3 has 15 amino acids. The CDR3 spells CASSLVGQGNYGYTF. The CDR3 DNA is TGTGCCAGCAGCTTAGTAGGTCAGGGGAACTATGGCTACACCTTC.